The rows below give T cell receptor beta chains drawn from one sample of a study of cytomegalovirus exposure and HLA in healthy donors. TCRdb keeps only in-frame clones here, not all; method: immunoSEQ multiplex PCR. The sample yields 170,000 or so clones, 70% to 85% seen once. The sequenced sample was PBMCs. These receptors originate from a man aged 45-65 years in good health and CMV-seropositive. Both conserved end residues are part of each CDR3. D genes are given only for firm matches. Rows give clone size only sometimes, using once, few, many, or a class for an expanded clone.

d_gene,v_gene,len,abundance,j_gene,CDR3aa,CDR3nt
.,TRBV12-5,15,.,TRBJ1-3,CASAPTGHSGNTIYF,TGTGCTAGTGCCCCCACAGGGCACTCTGGAAACACCATATATTTT
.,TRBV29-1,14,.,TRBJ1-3,CSVDSLGSGNTIYF,TGCAGCGTCGATAGTCTTGGCTCTGGAAACACCATATATTTT
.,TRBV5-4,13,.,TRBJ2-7,CASSAAGFYEQYF,TGTGCCAGCAGCGCGGCAGGGTTCTACGAGCAGTACTTC
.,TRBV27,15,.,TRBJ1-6,CASSSQGSYNSPLHF,TGTGCCAGCAGTTCTCAGGGGTCCTATAATTCACCCCTCCACTTT
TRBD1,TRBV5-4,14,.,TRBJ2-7,CASSNVGQNYEQYF,TGTGCCAGCAGCAACGTGGGACAGAACTACGAGCAGTACTTC
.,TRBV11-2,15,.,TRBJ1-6,CASSLDGVRGPPLHF,TGTGCCAGCAGCTTAGACGGGGTCCGGGGTCCACCCCTCCACTTT
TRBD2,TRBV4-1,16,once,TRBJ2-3,CASSLGGGPSTDTQYF,TGCGCCAGCAGCCTCGGGGGGGGTCCTAGCACAGATACGCAGTATTTT
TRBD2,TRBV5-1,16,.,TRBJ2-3,CASSLEASGGADTQYF,TGCGCCAGCAGCTTGGAGGCTAGCGGGGGGGCAGATACGCAGTATTTT
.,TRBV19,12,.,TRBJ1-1,CASSISVREAFF,TGTGCCAGTAGTATTAGCGTGCGTGAAGCTTTCTTT
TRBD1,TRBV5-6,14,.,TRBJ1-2,CASSLGWDRSGYTF,TGTGCCAGCAGCTTGGGGTGGGACAGGAGTGGCTACACCTTC
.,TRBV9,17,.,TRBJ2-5,CASSVSGGGAGRETQYF,TGTGCCAGCAGCGTATCCGGTGGGGGGGCCGGGCGGGAGACCCAGTACTTC
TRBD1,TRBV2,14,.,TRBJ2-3,CASSPRGPTDTQYF,TGTGCCAGCAGTCCCAGGGGGCCGACAGATACGCAGTATTTT
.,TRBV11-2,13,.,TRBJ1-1,CASSSQRRTEAFF,TGTGCCAGCAGCTCCCAGAGGAGGACTGAAGCTTTCTTT
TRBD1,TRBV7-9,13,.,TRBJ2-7,CASSSSTGYEQYF,TGTGCCAGCAGCTCATCGACAGGGTACGAGCAGTACTTC
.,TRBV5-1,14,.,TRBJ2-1,CASSLGGEYNEQFF,TGCGCCAGCAGCTTGGGGGGGGAATACAATGAGCAGTTCTTC
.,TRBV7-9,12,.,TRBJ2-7,CASSHATYEQYF,TGTGCCAGCAGCCACGCTACCTACGAGCAGTACTTC
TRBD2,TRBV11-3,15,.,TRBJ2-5,CASSFSGGATETQYF,TGTGCCAGCAGCTTCAGCGGGGGGGCCACAGAGACCCAGTACTTC